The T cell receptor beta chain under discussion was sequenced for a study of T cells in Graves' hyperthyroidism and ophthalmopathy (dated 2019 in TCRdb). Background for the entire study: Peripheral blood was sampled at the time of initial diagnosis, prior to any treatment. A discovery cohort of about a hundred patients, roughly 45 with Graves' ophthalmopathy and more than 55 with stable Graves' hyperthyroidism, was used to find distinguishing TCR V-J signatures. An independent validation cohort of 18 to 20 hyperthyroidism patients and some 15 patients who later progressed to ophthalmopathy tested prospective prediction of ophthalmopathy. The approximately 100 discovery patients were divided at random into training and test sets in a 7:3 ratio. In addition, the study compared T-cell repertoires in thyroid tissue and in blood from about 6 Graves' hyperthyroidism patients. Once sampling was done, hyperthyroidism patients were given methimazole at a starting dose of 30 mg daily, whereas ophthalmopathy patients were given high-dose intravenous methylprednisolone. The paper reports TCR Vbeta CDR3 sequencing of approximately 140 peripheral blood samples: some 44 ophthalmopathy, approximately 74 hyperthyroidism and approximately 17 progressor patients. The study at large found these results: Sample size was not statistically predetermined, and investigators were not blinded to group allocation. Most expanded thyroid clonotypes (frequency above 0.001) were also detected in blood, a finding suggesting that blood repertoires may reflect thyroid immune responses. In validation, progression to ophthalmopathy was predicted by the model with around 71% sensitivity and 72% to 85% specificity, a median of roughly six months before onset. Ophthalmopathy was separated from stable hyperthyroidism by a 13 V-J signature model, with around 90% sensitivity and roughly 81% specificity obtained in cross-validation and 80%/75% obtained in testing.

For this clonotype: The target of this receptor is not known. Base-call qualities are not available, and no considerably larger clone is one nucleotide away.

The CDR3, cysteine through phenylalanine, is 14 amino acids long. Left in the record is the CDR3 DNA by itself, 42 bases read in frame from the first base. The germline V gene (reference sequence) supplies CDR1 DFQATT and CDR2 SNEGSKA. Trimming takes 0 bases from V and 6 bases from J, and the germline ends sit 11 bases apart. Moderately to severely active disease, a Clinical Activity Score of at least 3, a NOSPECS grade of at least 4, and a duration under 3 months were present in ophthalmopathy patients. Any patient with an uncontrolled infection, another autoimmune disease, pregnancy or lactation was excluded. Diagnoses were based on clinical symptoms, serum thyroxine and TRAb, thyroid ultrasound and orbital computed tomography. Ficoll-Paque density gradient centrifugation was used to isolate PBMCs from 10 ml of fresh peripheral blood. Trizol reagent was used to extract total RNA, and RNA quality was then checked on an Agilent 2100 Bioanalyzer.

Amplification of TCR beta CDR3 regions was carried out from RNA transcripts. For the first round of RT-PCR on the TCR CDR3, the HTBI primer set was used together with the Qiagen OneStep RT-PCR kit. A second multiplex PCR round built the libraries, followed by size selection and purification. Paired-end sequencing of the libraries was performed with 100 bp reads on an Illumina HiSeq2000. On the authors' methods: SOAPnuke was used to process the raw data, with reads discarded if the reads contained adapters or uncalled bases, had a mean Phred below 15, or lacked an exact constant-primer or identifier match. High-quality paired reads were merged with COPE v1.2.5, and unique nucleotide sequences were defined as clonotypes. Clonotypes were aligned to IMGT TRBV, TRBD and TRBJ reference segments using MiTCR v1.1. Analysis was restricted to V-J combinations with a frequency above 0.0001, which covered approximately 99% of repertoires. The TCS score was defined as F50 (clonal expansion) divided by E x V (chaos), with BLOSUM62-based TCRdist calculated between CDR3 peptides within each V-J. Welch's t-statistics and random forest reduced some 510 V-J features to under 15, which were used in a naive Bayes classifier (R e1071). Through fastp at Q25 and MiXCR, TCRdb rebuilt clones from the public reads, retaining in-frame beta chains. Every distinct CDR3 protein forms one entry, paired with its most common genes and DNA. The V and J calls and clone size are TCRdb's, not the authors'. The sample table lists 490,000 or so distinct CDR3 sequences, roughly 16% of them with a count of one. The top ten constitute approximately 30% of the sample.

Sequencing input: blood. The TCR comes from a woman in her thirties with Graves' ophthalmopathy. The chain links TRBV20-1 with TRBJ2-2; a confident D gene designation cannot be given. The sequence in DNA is TGCAGTGCTAGAGATTTTTACGGGTCCGGGGAGCTGTTTTTT. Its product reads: CSARDFYGSGELFF.